The next 14 T cell receptor beta chains were all read from a single sample in a study of shared clonotypes between healthy human individuals. Positive CCR7 selection of CD45RO-negative cells yielded the naive CD8 cells, and terminally differentiated effector memory CD45RA+ cells were excluded. Some clones are missing from TCRdb's copy, which holds only in-frame ones; the method was immunoSEQ multiplex PCR. The repertoire has hundreds of thousands of clones, roughly nine tenths of them found once; the top ten carry more than 20%. What was sequenced was naive CD8+ T cells sorted from blood. The receptors originated from a man younger than 40 in good health.

This chain joins TRBV9 and TRBJ1-1; no clear D. CDR1 SGDLS and CDR2 YYNGEE come from the germline V gene. CDR3 length equals 13 residues. V gave up 3 bases and J gave up 5 bases, with 11 bases separating them. Written as DNA, the CDR3 is TGTGCCAGCAGCGCCCCTGAGGAGACTGAAGCTTTCTTT. Amino acids: CASSAPEETEAFF.

Details on this clone: One end of the junction varies from germline; a read error may be responsible. V and J are TRBV7-7 and TRBJ2-2, with D perhaps matching TRBD1 or TRBD2 (5 bases each). Germline V CDR1 and CDR2: SSHAT, FNYEAQ (reference sequence). CDR3 length equals 15 residues. The CDR3 is CASSPGPAATGELFF. For the CDR3, the DNA is TGTGCTAGCAGCCCGGGGCCAGCGGCCACCGGGGAGCTGTTTTTT.

The chain carries TRBV7-9 and TRBJ2-7; D tentatively reads TRBD1 or TRBD2 (5 bases each). In germline, CDR1 is SEHNR, CDR2 FQNEAQ (reference sequence). The V end lost 5 bases, the J end lost 4 bases, and 21 bases lay between the germline ends. This CDR3 contains 16 residues. The CDR3 bases are TGTGCCAGCAGCCCTCATCCGGGACGGGCAACTTACGAGCAGTACTTC. It translates to CASSPHPGRATYEQYF.

This clone was detected only once. The chain's CDR3 is CASSRLAGSTDTQYF. CDR3 DNA sequence: TGTGCCAGCAGCAGACTAGCGGGGAGCACAGATACGCAGTATTTT. The rearrangement uses TRBV7-8 and TRBJ2-3; 11 bases fit TRBD2. Germline V gives CDR1 SGHVS, CDR2 FQNEAQ. The V segment lost 5 bases and the J segment 0 bases; nucleotides outside the gene matches: 1. This CDR3 has 15 residues.

The CDR3, as DNA: TGTGCCAGCAGCAAGGGACTAGCGGGACGCTCCTACAATGAGCAGTTCTTC. This gives the protein CASSKGLAGRSYNEQFF. The gene calls are TRBV7-9 and TRBJ2-1; 13 bases match TRBD2. This CDR3 is 17 amino acids long. Trimming took 5 bases from V and 0 from J; bases not matched to a gene: 4. Germline CDR1 and CDR2: SEHNR and FQNEAQ (reference sequence).

The chain links TRBV7-9 to TRBJ1-1; possible D gene TRBD1, 5 bases. The germline V gene has CDR1 SEHNR and CDR2 FQNEAQ (reference sequence). This CDR3 comprises 15 residues. V lost 2 bases to trimming and J lost 6 bases, with 16 bases between them. The CDR3 bases are TGTGCCAGCAGCTTAATCGGGGGTGGAGAATCTGAAGCTTTCTTT. Protein: CASSLIGGGESEAFF.

This chain connects TRBV7-9 to TRBJ2-3; D perhaps matches TRBD2 (5 bases). V lost 1 base and J lost 6, with 14 bases in between. Germline V gives CDR1 SEHNR, CDR2 FQNEAQ (reference sequence). The CDR3 length is 15 residues. The CDR3 DNA follows: TGTGCCAGCAGCTTAGTTGGAGGTATTTTGGATACGCAGTATTTT. Protein sequence: CASSLVGGILDTQYF.

V usage is TRBV7-2 and J usage is TRBJ2-1, with D possibly TRBD1 on 5 matching bases. There are 12 residues in the CDR3. The germline V and J ends were trimmed by 6 bases and 4 bases, with 7 bases remaining between them. Germline-derived CDR1 and CDR2 are SGHTA and FQGNSA. CDR3 region: CASSHRYNEQFF. The CDR3 nucleotides read TGTGCCAGCAGTCACAGGTACAATGAGCAGTTCTTC.

This chain's CDR3 is CASGTPRGGRVNEQFF. The CDR3 region has the DNA TGTGCTAGTGGCACTCCTAGGGGCGGGAGGGTAAATGAGCAGTTCTTC. The J gene is TRBJ2-1, the V gene TRBV12-5, with 9 bases matching TRBD2. Germline CDR1 is LGHNT and CDR2 is FRNRAP. J gave up 7 bases and V 6 bases, and 13 bases lay outside the gene matches. This CDR3 spans 16 amino acids.

Comment on this clone: At the DNA level, this CDR3 is encoded by other sequences in the same sample as well. The gene calls are TRBV27 and TRBJ2-1; D is uncertain. Trimming shortened V by 3 bases and J by 0 bases, and 3 bases separated the two germline ends. CDR1 MNHEY and CDR2 SMNVEV come from the germline V gene (reference sequence). The CDR3 extends over 13 amino acids. CDR3 in DNA: TGTGCCAGCAGTTTGCGCTCCTACAATGAGCAGTTCTTC. Residues: CASSLRSYNEQFF.

V usage is TRBV19 and J usage is TRBJ1-1; D unresolved. Germline CDR1 LNHDA, CDR2 SQIVND (reference sequence). The CDR3 has 13 residues. V was pared by 5 bases and J by 1 base, with 8 bases between. The CDR3 loop is CASSSAGNTEAFF. CDR3 sequence (DNA): TGTGCCAGTAGTTCGGCAGGGAACACTGAAGCTTTCTTT.

This clone appeared a single time. CDR3 residues: CASSLEAGFSEAFF. Written as DNA, the CDR3 is TGTGCCAGCAGCTTGGAAGCGGGGTTCTCTGAAGCTTTCTTT. This chain connects TRBV5-5 to TRBJ1-1, with unresolved D. The CDR3 contains 14 residues. The ends were cut back, 0 bases at V and 6 bases at J, with 12 bases in the middle. The germline CDR1 and CDR2 sequences are SGHKS and YYEKEE (reference sequence).

The J gene is TRBJ2-7, the V gene TRBV18, with D possibly being TRBD1 (5 bases). The CDR3 contains 14 residues. From germline, CDR1 is KGHSH and CDR2 LQKENI. Trimming removed 2 bases from V and 3 bases from J, with 11 bases in between. The CDR3 sequence: CASSPSGSVYEQYF. For the CDR3, the DNA is TGTGCCAGCTCACCATCAGGGTCCGTCTACGAGCAGTACTTC.

This chain joins TRBV12-5 and TRBJ2-5; D might be TRBD2 (6 bases). Between the trimmed V and J ends, which lost 2 bases and 1 base, there was a span of 14 bases. The CDR3 consists of 16 residues. Germline V lookup: CDR1 LGHNT, CDR2 FRNRAP. The DNA for the CDR3 is TGTGCTAGTGGTTTGATGTCGGCGGGGATCCAAGAGACCCAGTACTTC. Translating gives CASGLMSAGIQETQYF.